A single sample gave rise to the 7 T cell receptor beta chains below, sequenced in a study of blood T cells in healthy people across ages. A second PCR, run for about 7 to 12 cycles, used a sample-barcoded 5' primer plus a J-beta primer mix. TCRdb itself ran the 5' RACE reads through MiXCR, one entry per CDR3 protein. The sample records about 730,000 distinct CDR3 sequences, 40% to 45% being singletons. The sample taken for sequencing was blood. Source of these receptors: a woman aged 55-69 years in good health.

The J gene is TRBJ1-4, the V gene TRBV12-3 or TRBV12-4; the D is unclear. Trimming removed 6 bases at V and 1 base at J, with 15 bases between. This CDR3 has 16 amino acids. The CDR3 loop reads CASSPGSGVTNEKLFF. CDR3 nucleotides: TGTGCCAGCAGCCCTGGATCCGGGGTAACTAATGAAAAACTGTTTTTT.

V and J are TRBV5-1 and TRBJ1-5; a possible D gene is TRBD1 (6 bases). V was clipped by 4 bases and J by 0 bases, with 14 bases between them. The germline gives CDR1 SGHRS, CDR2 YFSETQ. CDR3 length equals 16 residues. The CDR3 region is CASSQGTHDSNQPQHF. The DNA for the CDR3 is TGCGCCAGCAGCCAAGGGACACATGATAGCAATCAGCCCCAGCATTTT. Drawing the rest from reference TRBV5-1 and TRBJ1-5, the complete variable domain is KAGVTQTPRYLIKTRGQQVTLSCSPISGHRSVSWYQQTPGQGLQFLFEYFSETQRNKGNFPGRFSGRQFSNSRSEMNVSTLELGDSALYLCASSQGTHDSNQPQHFGDGTRLSIL.

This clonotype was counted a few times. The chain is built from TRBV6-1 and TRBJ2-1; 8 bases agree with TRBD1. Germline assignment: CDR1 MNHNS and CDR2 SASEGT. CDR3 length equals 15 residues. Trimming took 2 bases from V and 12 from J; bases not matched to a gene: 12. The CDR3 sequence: CASSEQGQGYFGQFF. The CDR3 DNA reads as TGTGCCAGCAGTGAACAAGGACAGGGTTATTTCGGGCAGTTCTTC.

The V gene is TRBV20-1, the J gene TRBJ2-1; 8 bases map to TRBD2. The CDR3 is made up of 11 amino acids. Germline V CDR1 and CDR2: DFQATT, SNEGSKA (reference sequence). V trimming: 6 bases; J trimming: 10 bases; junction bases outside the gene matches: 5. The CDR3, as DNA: TGCAGTGCCCCCGGGAGGGGGGAGCAGTTCTTC. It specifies CSAPGRGEQFF.

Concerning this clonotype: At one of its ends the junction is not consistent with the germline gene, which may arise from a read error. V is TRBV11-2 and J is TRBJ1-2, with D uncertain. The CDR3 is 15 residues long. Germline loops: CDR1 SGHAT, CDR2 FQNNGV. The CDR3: CASSLGLSGDYGNTF. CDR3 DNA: TGTGCCAGCAGCTTAGGTCTTTCAGGAGACTATGGCAACACCTTC.

Here the CDR3 DNA reads TGCAGCGTTGATGGGGGCGGGAGGGGGGATACGCAGTATTTT. Its protein product is CSVDGGGRGDTQYF. The chain employs TRBV29-1 and TRBJ2-3; TRBD2 aligns across 9 bases. Germline loops: CDR1 SQVTM, CDR2 ANQGSEA. Trimming at V came to 3 bases and at J to 6 bases, leaving 7 bases not matched to a gene. The length of the CDR3 is 14 residues.

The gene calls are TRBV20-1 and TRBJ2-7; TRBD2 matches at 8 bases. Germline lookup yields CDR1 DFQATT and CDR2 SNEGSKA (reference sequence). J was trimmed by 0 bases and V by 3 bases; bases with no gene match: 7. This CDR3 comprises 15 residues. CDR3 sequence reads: CSARLTSGFSYEQYF. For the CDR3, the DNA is TGCAGTGCTAGGTTAACTAGCGGATTCTCCTACGAGCAGTACTTC.